These 29 T cell receptor beta chains share one sample of origin, sequenced in a study of radiation and T cells in renal cell carcinoma. Time point denoted: blood 2 weeks post-SBRT. The sample's treatment: 15 Gy SBRT to primary tumor, nephrectomy 4 weeks later. Sequenced by immunoSEQ multiplex PCR; TCRdb stores in-frame clones only, minus some. The repertoire has around 130,000 clones, around 90% of them found once; the top ten carry 5.5% to 6.5%. Sample: blood, taken from a patient whose treatment included radiotherapy and nephrectomy. The source is a woman in her 70s with renal cell carcinoma.

The chain couples TRBV6-1 to TRBJ2-7, with D possibly being TRBD1 (6 bases). Germline V lookup: CDR1 MNHNS, CDR2 SASEGT. V lost 6 bases and J 4 bases, leaving 10 bases between the germline ends. The CDR3 is 12 amino acids. CDR3 bases: TGTGCCAGCAGGCCCGACAGGTACGAGCAGTACTTC. This codes for CASRPDRYEQYF.

The chain combines TRBV11-1 with TRBJ2-3, with TRBD2 matching 7 bases. The germline V gene has CDR1 SGHAT and CDR2 FQDESV (reference sequence). V dropped 7 bases and J dropped 1; count of bases not matched to a gene: 8. This CDR3 is built from 15 residues. In DNA form, the CDR3 reads TGTGCCAGCACCCGAGGACGGGGGGGCACAGATACGCAGTATTTT. Amino acids: CASTRGRGGTDTQYF.

This clone was recorded only once. V is TRBV19 and J is TRBJ1-5; D is unresolved. Germline V gene data show CDR1 as LNHDA and CDR2 as SQIVND (reference sequence). There are 17 residues in the CDR3. Between the trimmed V and J ends, which lost 3 bases and 6 bases, there was a span of 21 bases. The DNA for the CDR3 is TGTGCCAGTAGTATCGACTTCCCCAGAGCTTACGGTCAGCCCCAGCATTTT. This encodes CASSIDFPRAYGQPQHF.

This sequence joins TRBV14 and TRBJ2-1; D uncertain. V was pared by 4 bases and J by 6 bases, with 16 bases between. The germline V gene encodes CDR1 SGHDN and CDR2 FVKESK. This CDR3 spans 15 amino acids. CDR3 DNA sequence: TGTGCCAGCAGCCCTCTGATGGTCGGGTTCAATGAGCAGTTCTTC. Its translation is CASSPLMVGFNEQFF.

This clone was counted once. The CDR3 sequence is CASSDSWGSQPQHF. CDR3 DNA: TGTGCCAGCAGTGACTCTTGGGGGAGTCAGCCCCAGCATTTT. The chain links TRBV6-4 to TRBJ1-5; maybe TRBD1 (5 bases). V lost 0 bases and J 6 bases, leaving 9 bases between the germline ends. Germline CDR1 and CDR2: MRHNA and SNTAGT. CDR3 size: 14 residues.

This chain links TRBV4-1 with TRBJ1-1; TRBD1 might be the D (5 bases). Trimming took 1 base from V and 5 from J, leaving 17 bases between them. The CDR3 contains 16 residues. Germline-derived CDR1 and CDR2 are MGHRA and YSYEKL. The CDR3 DNA follows: TGCGCCAGCAGCCAAGGGGTAGGGGACGTCCGAACTGAAGCTTTCTTT. It codes for CASSQGVGDVRTEAFF.

This sequence joins TRBV21-1 and TRBJ1-1. TRBV21-1 is recorded as a pseudogene. The CDR3 has 11 amino acids. In nucleotides, the CDR3 is TGTGCCAGCAGCCCTCGCGGACCTGCTTTCTTT. The encoded protein is CASSPRGPAFF.

This clone is a singleton in its sample. The V and J genes are TRBV7-2 and TRBJ2-3, with D maybe TRBD2 (6 bases). This CDR3 is 17 amino acids long. CDR1 SGHTA and CDR2 FQGNSA come from the germline V gene. V was trimmed by 0 bases and J by 0 bases, leaving 13 bases between them. The chain's CDR3 is CASSLAAGLISTDTQYF. CDR3 coding DNA: TGTGCCAGCAGCTTAGCGGCGGGACTCATCAGCACAGATACGCAGTATTTT. The whole variable domain, remainder taken from reference TRBV7-2 and TRBJ2-3, is GAGVSQSPSNKVTEKGKDVELRCDPISGHTALYWYRQSLGQGLEFLIYFQGNSAPDKSGLPSDRFSAERTGGSVSTLTIQRTQQEDSAVYLCASSLAAGLISTDTQYFGPGTRLTVL.

J is TRBJ2-1 and V is TRBV6-1; TRBD2 matches 8 bases. The CDR3 consists of 14 residues. Germline lookup yields CDR1 MNHNS and CDR2 SASEGT. Trimming at V came to 6 bases and at J to 0 bases, leaving 1 base not matched to a gene. As DNA, the CDR3 is TGTGCCAGCAGCCGGGGGGGCTCCTACAATGAGCAGTTCTTC. Translation gives CASSRGGSYNEQFF.

The chain links TRBV10-3 to TRBJ2-5; 9 nucleotides agree with TRBD2. The CDR3 is 13 residues long. With V trimmed by 9 bases and J by 2 bases, 4 bases remained unmatched. CDR1 ENHRY and CDR2 SYGVKD come from the germline V gene. In DNA, the CDR3 is TGTGCCATTCGACTAGCGGCACAAGAGACCCAGTACTTC. Translated, it gives CAIRLAAQETQYF.

This clone was seen more than once but under ten times. The V gene is TRBV15, the J gene TRBJ1-1, with 7 nucleotides matching TRBD1. This CDR3 has 14 residues. Germline CDR1 LNHNV, CDR2 YYDKDF (reference sequence). Losses at the gene ends were 5 bases for V and 1 base for J; bases not matched to a gene: 4. The CDR3 loop reads CATSVGQPNTEAFF. The DNA of the CDR3 is TGTGCCACCAGCGTGGGACAGCCGAACACTGAAGCTTTCTTT.

The chain couples TRBV30 to TRBJ1-6, with D possibly matching TRBD1 (5 bases). V shed 0 bases and J shed 0 bases, with 12 bases lying between them. The germline CDR1 and CDR2 sequences are GTSNPN and SVGIG (reference sequence). The CDR3 extends over 17 amino acids. The DNA of the CDR3 is TGTGCCTGGAGTGTACTGGGACGGATCTCCTATAATTCACCCCTCCACTTT. As protein: CAWSVLGRISYNSPLHF.

The chain uses TRBV15 and TRBJ2-7; D perhaps matches TRBD1 (6 bases). Germline V gene data show CDR1 as LNHNV and CDR2 as YYDKDF (reference sequence). The CDR3 totals 15 residues. V dropped 0 bases and J dropped 2 bases, with 11 bases sitting between them. The DNA for the CDR3 is TGTGCCACCAGCAGAGATACAAAGGGGGCCTACGAGCAGTACTTC. Protein product: CATSRDTKGAYEQYF.

V and J are TRBV5-1 and TRBJ2-2, with TRBD1 matching 8 bases. Germline loops: CDR1 SGHRS, CDR2 YFSETQ. This CDR3 is built from 16 residues. Germline trimming cut 3 bases from V and 5 bases from J; bases unmatched to any gene: 9. CDR3 region: CASSSQGAGWTGELFF. The CDR3 DNA reads TGCGCCAGCAGCTCGCAGGGGGCTGGATGGACCGGGGAGCTGTTTTTT. Supplemented by reference TRBV5-1 and TRBJ2-2, the full variable domain reads KAGVTQTPRYLIKTRGQQVTLSCSPISGHRSVSWYQQTPGQGLQFLFEYFSETQRNKGNFPGRFSGRQFSNSRSEMNVSTLELGDSALYLCASSSQGAGWTGELFFGEGSRLTVL.

The V and J genes are TRBV4-3 and TRBJ2-3; the match to TRBD2 covers 8 bases. With V trimmed by 0 bases and J by 2 bases, 10 bases remained unmatched. From germline, CDR1 is LGHNA and CDR2 YSLEER. This CDR3 contains 18 residues. CDR3 bases: TGCGCCAGCAGCCAAGATTCGGCGGGGGGCCGATCCACAGATACGCAGTATTTT. Protein product: CASSQDSAGGRSTDTQYF.

The chain uses TRBV15 and TRBJ2-7; D might be TRBD1 or TRBD2, each matching 5 bases. Germline CDR1 and CDR2: LNHNV and YYDKDF (reference sequence). The V and J ends lost 3 bases and 1 base respectively, with 10 bases between them. This CDR3 is built from 14 residues. The CDR3 is CATSSRGFSYEQYF. The CDR3 nucleotides are TGTGCCACCAGCAGCCGGGGCTTTTCCTACGAGCAGTACTTC.

The chain employs TRBV5-1 and TRBJ2-6; D not certain. The length of the CDR3 is 13 residues. Deletions cut 0 bases from V and 4 bases from J, with 2 bases between. The V gene's germline CDR1 is SGHRS and CDR2 YFSETQ. CDR3 sequence: CASSLEGANVLTF. CDR3 DNA sequence: TGCGCCAGCAGCTTGGAAGGGGCCAACGTCCTGACTTTC. The variable domain in full, completed from reference TRBV5-1 and TRBJ2-6, reads KAGVTQTPRYLIKTRGQQVTLSCSPISGHRSVSWYQQTPGQGLQFLFEYFSETQRNKGNFPGRFSGRQFSNSRSEMNVSTLELGDSALYLCASSLEGANVLTFGAGSRLTVL.

V is TRBV6-5 and J is TRBJ1-1, with a possible D match to TRBD1 (5 bases). V dropped 5 bases and J dropped 2 bases, with 12 bases sitting between them. CDR1 MNHEY and CDR2 SVGAGI come from the germline V gene. The CDR3 length is 14 residues. CDR3 DNA sequence: TGTGCCAGCAGTAACCGGGACGGTAACACTGAAGCTTTCTTT. Translation gives CASSNRDGNTEAFF.

The chain employs TRBV9 and TRBJ2-1; the D gene is possibly TRBD1 (6 bases). The CDR3 sequence is 15 residues long. The V and J ends lost 0 bases and 9 bases respectively, with 16 bases between them. Germline V gives CDR1 SGDLS, CDR2 YYNGEE. In DNA form, the CDR3 reads TGTGCCAGCAGCGTAGAAGGGACACAAGTCTCTGAGCAGTTCTTC. Amino acid sequence: CASSVEGTQVSEQFF.

This chain uses TRBV29-1 with TRBJ2-3; D uncertain. Germline CDR1 reads SQVTM; CDR2 reads ANQGSEA. This CDR3 contains 12 residues. The ends were cut back, 5 bases at V and 1 base at J, with 7 bases in the middle. The CDR3 nucleotides read TGCAGCGTTCTGGACGGCACAGATACGCAGTATTTT. It yields the protein CSVLDGTDTQYF.

The J gene is TRBJ2-2, the V gene TRBV7-3; D not certain. V was cut by 3 bases and J by 1 base, with 6 bases left in between. There are 14 residues in the CDR3. Germline CDR1 reads SGHTA; CDR2 reads FQGTGA. The DNA of the CDR3 is TGTGCCAGCAGCTTGAGTGGGAACACCGGGGAGCTGTTTTTT. Translating it yields CASSLSGNTGELFF.

There are a few counts of this clone. This chain links TRBV28 with TRBJ1-5; D is possibly TRBD1 (6 bases). Germline loops: CDR1 MDHEN, CDR2 SYDVKM. The ends were cut back, 5 bases at V and 7 bases at J, with 15 bases in the middle. This CDR3 region has 14 residues. DNA of the CDR3: TGTGCCAGCAGTGGACAGCAGGGTCGGCAGCCCCAGCATTTT. Residues: CASSGQQGRQPQHF.

The V and J genes are TRBV30 and TRBJ2-7; 10 positions agree with TRBD2. CDR3 length: 14 amino acids. CDR1 is GTSNPN, CDR2 SVGIG, per germline (reference sequence). V lost 7 bases, J lost 1 base, and 7 bases stayed unmatched. The CDR3 loop reads CASSGTSVSYEQYF. The CDR3 bases are TGTGCCTCGTCCGGGACTAGCGTTTCCTACGAGCAGTACTTC. Complete variable domain (other parts from reference TRBV30 and TRBJ2-7): SQTIHQWPATLVQPVGSPLSLECTVEGTSNPNLYWYRQAAGRGLQLLFYSVGIGQISSEVPQNLSASRPQDRQFILSSKKLLLSDSGFYLCASSGTSVSYEQYFGPGTRLTVT.

The V call is TRBV6-1, the J call TRBJ2-2; unclear D gene. Trimming shortened V by 8 bases and J by 0 bases, and 1 base separated the two germline ends. CDR3 length: 11 residues. The germline V gene encodes CDR1 MNHNS and CDR2 SASEGT. The CDR3 DNA sequence: TGTGCCAGCTCGAACACCGGGGAGCTGTTTTTT. It yields the protein CASSNTGELFF.

This clone was seen more than once but under ten times. The rearrangement links TRBV6-1 to TRBJ1-2; 8 bases map to TRBD1. CDR3 size: 12 residues. V lost 4 bases to trimming and J lost 8 bases; unmatched junction nucleotides: 3. Germline V CDR1 and CDR2: MNHNS, SASEGT. The CDR3 DNA is TGTGCCAGCAGTGTTCAGGGGGCGGGCTACACCTTC. This gives the protein CASSVQGAGYTF.

This rearrangement joins TRBV7-2 to TRBJ2-5, with 9 bases that match TRBD2. The CDR3 runs to 15 residues. Germline values: CDR1 SGHTA, CDR2 FQGNSA. V dropped 2 bases and J dropped 1; count of bases not matched to a gene: 2. The CDR3 nucleotides are TGTGCCAGCAGCTTAAGAGCGGGGGGCCAAGAGACCCAGTACTTC. It specifies CASSLRAGGQETQYF.

This clone was recorded a few times. V gene TRBV27 combines with J gene TRBJ1-6; D uncertain. V shed 6 bases and J shed 7 bases, with 16 bases lying between them. Germline loops: CDR1 MNHEY, CDR2 SMNVEV (reference sequence). The CDR3 is 15 amino acids. This chain's CDR3 is CASSPGGLLNSPLHF. The CDR3 region has the DNA TGTGCCAGCAGCCCGGGCGGGCTCTTAAATTCACCCCTCCACTTT.

The chain combines TRBV6-1 with TRBJ1-2; maybe TRBD1 (6 bases). From germline, CDR1 is MNHNS and CDR2 SASEGT. Trimming shortened V by 5 bases and J by 1 base, and 8 bases separated the two germline ends. CDR3 size: 13 residues. The CDR3: CASSRTDNYGYTF. For the CDR3, the DNA is TGTGCCAGCAGTCGGACAGATAACTATGGCTACACCTTC.

The rearrangement joins TRBV11-3 to TRBJ2-7; D gene unclear. Trimming took 5 bases from V and 6 from J, leaving 11 bases between them. Germline V gene data show CDR1 as SGHNT and CDR2 as YENEEA. The CDR3 runs 12 residues. In nucleotides, the CDR3 is TGTGCCAGCAGCAAGGACGGCTTCGAGCAGTACTTC. Translated, it gives CASSKDGFEQYF.